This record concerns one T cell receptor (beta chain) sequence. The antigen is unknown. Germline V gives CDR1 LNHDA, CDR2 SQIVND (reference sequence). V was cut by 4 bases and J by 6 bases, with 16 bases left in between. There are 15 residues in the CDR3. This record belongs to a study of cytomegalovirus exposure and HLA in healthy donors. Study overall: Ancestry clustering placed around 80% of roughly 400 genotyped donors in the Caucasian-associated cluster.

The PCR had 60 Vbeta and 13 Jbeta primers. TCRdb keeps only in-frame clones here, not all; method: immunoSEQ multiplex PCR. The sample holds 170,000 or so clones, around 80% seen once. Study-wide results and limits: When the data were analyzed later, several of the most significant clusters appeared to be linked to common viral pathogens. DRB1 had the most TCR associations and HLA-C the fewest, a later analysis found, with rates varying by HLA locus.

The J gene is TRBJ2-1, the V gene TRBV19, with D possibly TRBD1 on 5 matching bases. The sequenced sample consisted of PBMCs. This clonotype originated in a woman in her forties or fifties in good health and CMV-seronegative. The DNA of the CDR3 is TGTGCCAGTAGTAAACAGCAGGGTGGGTCCAATGAGCAGTTCTTC. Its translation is CASSKQQGGSNEQFF.